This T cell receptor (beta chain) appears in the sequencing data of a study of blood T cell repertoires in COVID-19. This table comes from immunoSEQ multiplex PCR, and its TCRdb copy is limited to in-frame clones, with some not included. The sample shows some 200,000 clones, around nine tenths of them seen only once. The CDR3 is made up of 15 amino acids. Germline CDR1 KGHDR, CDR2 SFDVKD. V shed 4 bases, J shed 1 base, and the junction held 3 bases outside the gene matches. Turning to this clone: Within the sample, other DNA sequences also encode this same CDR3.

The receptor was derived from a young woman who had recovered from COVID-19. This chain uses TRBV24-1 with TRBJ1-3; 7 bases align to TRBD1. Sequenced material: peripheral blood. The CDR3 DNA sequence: TGTGCCACCAGTGACCCAGGGGGGTCTGGAAACACCATATATTTT. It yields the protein CATSDPGGSGNTIYF.